Listed below are T cell receptor beta chains from one sample, sequenced in a study of shared clonotypes between healthy human individuals. Using immunoSEQ multiplex PCR, the repertoire was profiled, and TCRdb retains in-frame clones only, with some absent. This repertoire shows around 2.1 million clones, 90% to 95% found once; its top ten account for more than 1.5%. The sample consisted of naive CD8+ T cells from PBMCs. The receptors were sampled from a man aged 18 to 29 in good health. Some clones in this sample may be carry-over from other donors' samples. CDR3s leave out the opening cysteine and the closing phenylalanine or tryptophan.

v_gene | len | CDR3aa
TRBV5-4 | 16 | ASSFGLAFPPRVNEQF
TRBV7-8 | 15 | ASAPLLFTGISGELF
TRBV7-3 | 11 | ASSPIGPYGYT
TRBV25-1 | 14 | ASSELRPGQGHGYT
TRBV25-1 | 13 | ASSPRDRESYGYT
TRBV27 | 11 | ASGGTLGWGQY
TRBV7-2 | 12 | ASSLGTAGNEQY
TRBV4-1 | 11 | ASSWTSGNEQF
TRBV2 | 16 | ASRGTSGLPSSSYEQY
TRBV6-5 | 12 | ASSYLGFYQPQH
TRBV5-1 | 16 | ASSPWNLGLQATYEQY
TRBV28 | 13 | ASSREGRLQETQY
TRBV4-1 | 13 | ASSQGGLASYEQY
TRBV9 | 16 | ASSQRARDDLSGNTIY
TRBV19 | 11 | ASTSTPNYGYT
TRBV6-5 | 13 | ASSISSGRFNEQF
TRBV7-9 | 13 | ASSLAGGPLDEQF
TRBV6-6 | 12 | ASNYRQGNQPQH
TRBV7-9 | 13 | ASSLGTGPLNGYT
TRBV4-1 | 13 | ASSQVRGGQYGYT
TRBV28 | 13 | ASSTPGQGADTQY
TRBV18 | 12 | ASSKAPPSYEQY
TRBV25-1 | 13 | ASSANRGRYYGYT
TRBV19 | 12 | ASSIVGRAREQY
TRBV7-9 | 14 | ASSPGTLYSNQPQH
TRBV5-4 | 12 | ASSWDRLNYGYT
TRBV7-9 | 13 | ASSLWGGTNTEAF
TRBV28 | 12 | ASSLGGPYNEQF
TRBV7-8 | 13 | ASSLALRGYYGYT
TRBV15 | 13 | ATSRADTLQETQY
TRBV2 | 15 | ASSFPGRGSSGNTIY
TRBV21-1 | 19 | ASSTSWSSLTSESSYNEQF